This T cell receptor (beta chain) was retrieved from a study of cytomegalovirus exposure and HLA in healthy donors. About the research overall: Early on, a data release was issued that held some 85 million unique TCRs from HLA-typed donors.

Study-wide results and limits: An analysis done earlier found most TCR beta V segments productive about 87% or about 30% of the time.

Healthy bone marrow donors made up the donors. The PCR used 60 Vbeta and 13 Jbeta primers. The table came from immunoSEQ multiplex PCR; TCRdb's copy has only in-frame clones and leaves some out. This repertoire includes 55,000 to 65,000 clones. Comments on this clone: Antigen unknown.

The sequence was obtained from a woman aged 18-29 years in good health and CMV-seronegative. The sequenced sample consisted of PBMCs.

The CDR3 is CASSRTLAAYPSGANVLTF. Written as DNA, the CDR3 is TGCGCCAGCAGCCGGACCTTAGCGGCCTACCCCTCTGGGGCCAACGTCCTGACTTTC. The J gene is TRBJ2-6, the V gene TRBV4-1; a weak D match, TRBD2 (6 bases). V lost 4 bases and J lost 0, with 19 bases in between. CDR1 and CDR2 (germline): MGHRA, YSYEKL. There are 19 residues in the CDR3.